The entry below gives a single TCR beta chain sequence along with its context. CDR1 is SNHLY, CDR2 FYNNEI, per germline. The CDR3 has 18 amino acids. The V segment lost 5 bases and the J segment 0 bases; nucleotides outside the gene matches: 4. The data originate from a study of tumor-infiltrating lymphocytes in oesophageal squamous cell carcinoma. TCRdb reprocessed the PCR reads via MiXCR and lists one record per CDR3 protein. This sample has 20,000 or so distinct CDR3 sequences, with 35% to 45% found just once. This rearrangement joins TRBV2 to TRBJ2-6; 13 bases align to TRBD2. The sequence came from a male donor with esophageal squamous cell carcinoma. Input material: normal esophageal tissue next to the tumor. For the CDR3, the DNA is TGTGCCAGCAGTTTAACTAGCGGGAGGGCCTCTGGGGCCAACGTCCTGACTTTC. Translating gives CASSLTSGRASGANVLTF.